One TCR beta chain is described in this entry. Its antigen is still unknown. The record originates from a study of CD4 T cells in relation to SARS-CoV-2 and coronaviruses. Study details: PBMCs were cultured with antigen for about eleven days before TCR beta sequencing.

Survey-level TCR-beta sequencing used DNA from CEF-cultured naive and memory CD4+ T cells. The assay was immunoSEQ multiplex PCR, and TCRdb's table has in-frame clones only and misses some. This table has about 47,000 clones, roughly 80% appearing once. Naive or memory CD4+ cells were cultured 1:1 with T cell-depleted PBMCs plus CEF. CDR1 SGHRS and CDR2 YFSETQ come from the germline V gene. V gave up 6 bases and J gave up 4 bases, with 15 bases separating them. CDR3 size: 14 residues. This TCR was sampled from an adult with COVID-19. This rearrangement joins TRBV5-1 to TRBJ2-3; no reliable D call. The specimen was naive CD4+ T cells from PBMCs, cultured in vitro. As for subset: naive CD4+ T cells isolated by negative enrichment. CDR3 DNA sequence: TGCGCCAGCACGGTGGGCCTATCTTCAGATACGCAGTATTTT. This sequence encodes CASTVGLSSDTQYF. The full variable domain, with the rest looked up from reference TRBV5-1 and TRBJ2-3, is KAGVTQTPRYLIKTRGQQVTLSCSPISGHRSVSWYQQTPGQGLQFLFEYFSETQRNKGNFPGRFSGRQFSNSRSEMNVSTLELGDSALYLCASTVGLSSDTQYFGPGTRLTVL.